Presented here are 30 T cell receptor beta chains from one specimen sequenced in a study of T cells in Graves' hyperthyroidism and ophthalmopathy. Researchers amplified the TCR beta CDR3 regions from RNA transcripts. TCR CDR3 regions were first amplified by RT-PCR with HTBI primers. From the multiplex PCR reads, TCRdb called clonotypes with MiXCR, one entry per CDR3 protein. The sample holds 350,000 or so distinct CDR3 sequences; about a sixth are singletons and the top ten take around a third. The sample taken for sequencing was blood. The receptors come from a woman in her 30s with Graves' hyperthyroidism that later progressed to Graves' ophthalmopathy.

This clonotype has a handful of counts. The chain carries TRBV4-1 and TRBJ2-1; D not resolved. CDR1 and CDR2 from the germline V gene are MGHRA and YSYEKL. V dropped 1 base and J dropped 9 bases, with 4 bases sitting between them. The CDR3 runs to 11 residues. The CDR3 DNA reads as TGCGCCAGCAGCCAAGTATTTGAGCAGTTCTTC. Residues: CASSQVFEQFF.

This clonotype was counted between two and nine times. V gene TRBV28 combines with J gene TRBJ1-1, with D possibly being TRBD1 (6 bases). The CDR3 consists of 14 residues. The V gene's germline CDR1 is MDHEN and CDR2 SYDVKM. The V and J ends lost 4 bases and 6 bases respectively, with 15 bases between them. CDR3 nucleotide sequence: TGTGCCAGCAGTTCCATCTTCGGGACACCTGAAGCTTTCTTT. This gives the protein CASSSIFGTPEAFF.

The chain couples TRBV6-2 or TRBV6-3 to TRBJ1-2, with TRBD1 as a possible D gene (6 bases). Germline V gives CDR1 MNHEY, CDR2 SVGEGT. V gave up 6 bases and J gave up 0 bases, with 23 bases separating them. This CDR3 is built from 18 residues. The CDR3 here is CASRVRGPLGRANYGYTF. CDR3 nucleotide sequence: TGTGCCAGCAGGGTACGGGGGCCGCTCGGGAGAGCTAACTATGGCTACACCTTC.

This clonotype came up many times. The V call is TRBV19, the J call TRBJ1-2; D gene uncertain. In germline, CDR1 is LNHDA, CDR2 SQIVND (reference sequence). With 2 bases removed from V and 1 base from J, the gap between germline ends came to 8 bases. This CDR3 is built from 14 residues. The CDR3 DNA is TGTGCCAGTAGTATACTACTGTTTAACTATGGCTACACCTTC. It is translated as CASSILLFNYGYTF.

On this clonotype itself: Just one base apart from a much larger clone, this may be a read error. The chain has TRBV6-6 and TRBJ2-7; no firm D call. CDR1 is MNHNY and CDR2 is SVGAGI in the germline V gene (reference sequence). V was cut by 0 bases and J by 3 bases, with 12 bases left in between. The CDR3 contains 15 residues. The chain's CDR3 is CASSYSFVAHYEQYF. The CDR3 nucleotides are TGTGCCAGCAGTTACTCGTTTGTAGCACACTACGAGCAGTACTTC.

This clonotype has at least ten counts. J is TRBJ1-1 and V is TRBV5-1, with D maybe TRBD1 (5 bases). V was trimmed by 1 base and J by 6 bases, leaving 16 bases between them. CDR3 size: 15 residues. CDR1 is SGHRS and CDR2 is YFSETQ in the germline V gene. In DNA form, the CDR3 reads TGCGCCAGCAGCTTGATGGGACGGGGGGATTCTGAAGCTTTCTTT. It encodes CASSLMGRGDSEAFF.

This clonotype was detected a few times. The chain links TRBV19 to TRBJ2-7, with 9 bases aligning to TRBD1. Trimming removed 4 bases from V and 2 bases from J; junction bases left unmatched: 3. The CDR3 runs 14 residues. Germline CDR1 reads LNHDA; CDR2 reads SQIVND (reference sequence). The CDR3 DNA is TGTGCCAGTAGTACCAGACAGGGGGCCTACGAGCAGTACTTC. Translation gives CASSTRQGAYEQYF.

The sample holds many counts of this clonotype. The chain carries TRBV12-3 or TRBV12-4 and TRBJ1-1; no clear D gene. The CDR3 is made up of 14 amino acids. Trimming pared 1 base from V and 5 bases from J, leaving 11 bases between. DNA for the CDR3: TGTGCCAGCAGTTTAGAGGCGTTTGGTACTGAAGCTTTCTTT. Translating gives CASSLEAFGTEAFF.

Many counts were recorded for this clonotype. This sequence joins TRBV6-1 and TRBJ1-2; the match to TRBD1 covers 10 bases. This CDR3 has 15 residues. Losses at the gene ends were 7 bases for V and 2 bases for J; bases not matched to a gene: 7. The germline gives CDR1 MNHNS, CDR2 SASEGT. The CDR3 region is CASTLSGQGNYGYTF. CDR3 sequence (DNA): TGTGCCAGCACCCTGTCGGGACAGGGGAACTATGGCTACACCTTC.

This clonotype was seen repeatedly, ten times or more. The chain is built from TRBV5-1 and TRBJ2-3; 12 bases match TRBD2. Germline trimming cut 5 bases from V and 4 bases from J; bases unmatched to any gene: 8. Germline values: CDR1 SGHRS, CDR2 YFSETQ. CDR3 length: 16 residues. The CDR3 DNA follows: TGCGCCAGCAGTTCCCTAGCGGGAGGGTTAGCAGATACGCAGTATTTT. It yields the protein CASSSLAGGLADTQYF.

This clonotype has at least ten counts. V gene TRBV28 combines with J gene TRBJ2-4; D possibly uses TRBD1 or TRBD2 (6 bases each). Germline V gene lookup returns CDR1 MDHEN and CDR2 SYDVKM. The CDR3 is 14 residues long. V lost 10 bases and J lost 1, with 14 bases in between. CDR3 sequence reads: CATWRRGAKNIQYF. CDR3 nucleotide sequence: TGTGCCACCTGGCGGAGGGGGGCCAAAAACATTCAGTACTTC.

This clonotype has only one observation. The chain employs TRBV4-1 and TRBJ1-2; possibly TRBD1 for D (6 bases). V was clipped by 3 bases and J by 3 bases, with 8 bases between them. This CDR3 has 13 residues. Germline loops: CDR1 MGHRA, CDR2 YSYEKL. For the CDR3, the DNA is TGCGCCAGCAGCCATCCAGGGGACTATGGCTACACCTTC. Protein sequence: CASSHPGDYGYTF.

This clonotype occurred a few times. V is TRBV18 and J is TRBJ2-5, with a possible D match to TRBD2 (5 bases). V shed 3 bases and J shed 2 bases, with 16 bases lying between them. The germline V gene has CDR1 KGHSH and CDR2 LQKENI. The CDR3 covers 16 residues. DNA for the CDR3: TGTGCCAGCTCACCTAACTACCCGGGAATACAAGAGACCCAGTACTTC. This codes for CASSPNYPGIQETQYF.

The sample holds many counts of this clonotype. The V and J genes are TRBV28 and TRBJ1-1; 7 nucleotides match TRBD1. Germline values: CDR1 MDHEN, CDR2 SYDVKM. Trimming at V came to 2 bases and at J to 3 bases, leaving 3 bases not matched to a gene. The CDR3 has 14 amino acids. The CDR3 bases are TGTGCCAGCAGTTTAACAGGGACAGACACTGAAGCTTTCTTT. Protein: CASSLTGTDTEAFF.

This clonotype was observed at least ten times. CDR3 residues: CASSHREGLNGYTF. CDR3 DNA: TGTGCCAGCTCACACCGGGAGGGTTTGAATGGCTACACCTTC. The rearrangement uses TRBV18 and TRBJ1-2; the D is unclear. Looked up from germline, CDR1 is KGHSH and CDR2 is LQKENI. V was shortened by 4 bases and J by 6 bases, with 15 bases between the two germline ends. CDR3 length: 14 amino acids.

About this clonotype: Being one base from a much bigger clone, this may be a read error. V gene TRBV2 combines with J gene TRBJ2-7, with TRBD2 as a possible D gene (6 bases). Trimming shortened V by 6 bases and J by 6 bases, and 12 bases separated the two germline ends. Germline assignment: CDR1 SNHLY and CDR2 FYNNEI. CDR3 length: 12 amino acids. CDR3 amino acids: CASSLSSAEQYF. The CDR3 nucleotides are TGTGCCAGCAGCCTCTCTAGCGCCGAGCAGTACTTC.

This clonotype was detected ten times or more. The CDR3 DNA follows: TGTGCCATCAGTGAGGGAGTCCAAGAGACCCAGTACTTC. Protein sequence: CAISEGVQETQYF. V is TRBV10-3 and J is TRBJ2-5; D is undetermined. From germline, CDR1 is ENHRY and CDR2 SYGVKD. The CDR3 runs to 13 residues. V shed 2 bases and J shed 1 base, with 5 bases lying between them.

This clonotype came up many times. The chain combines TRBV24-1 with TRBJ1-5; D gene unclear. Germline V gene lookup returns CDR1 KGHDR and CDR2 SFDVKD. This CDR3 contains 14 residues. The germline V and J ends were trimmed by 4 bases and 0 bases, with 6 bases remaining between them. The CDR3 DNA reads as TGTGCCACCAGTGACCCGATTAGCAATCAGCCCCAGCATTTT. It is translated as CATSDPISNQPQHF.

This clonotype came up many times. This chain connects TRBV10-3 to TRBJ2-5, with D perhaps assigned TRBD1 or TRBD2 (5 bases each). The V end lost 6 bases, the J end lost 4 bases, and 15 bases lay between the germline ends. Germline V gene data show CDR1 as ENHRY and CDR2 as SYGVKD. This CDR3 is built from 14 residues. The CDR3: CAISSGTGLETQYF. In DNA form, the CDR3 reads TGTGCCATCAGCTCCGGGACGGGGCTAGAGACCCAGTACTTC.

This clonotype occurred many times. V usage is TRBV5-1 and J usage is TRBJ1-3; D ambiguous. CDR3 length equals 15 residues. The germline CDR1 and CDR2 sequences are SGHRS and YFSETQ. Trimming removed 0 bases from V and 0 bases from J, with 7 bases in between. The CDR3 reads CASSLEGDSGNTIYF. CDR3 coding DNA: TGCGCCAGCAGCTTGGAGGGAGACTCTGGAAACACCATATATTTT.

The V and J genes are TRBV5-1 and TRBJ2-1; D not certain. CDR3 length: 13 residues. The V and J ends lost 6 bases and 3 bases respectively, with 10 bases between them. Germline V gene lookup returns CDR1 SGHRS and CDR2 YFSETQ. DNA of the CDR3: TGCGCCAGCACCCTCCAGGACTACAATGAGCAGTTCTTC. Protein sequence: CASTLQDYNEQFF.

In its sample, this clonotype was seen many times. The V call is TRBV28, the J call TRBJ1-4, with 7 positions matching TRBD1. The J segment lost 8 bases and the V segment lost 5 bases, leaving 8 bases of the junction unmatched. Looked up from germline, CDR1 is MDHEN and CDR2 is SYDVKM. This CDR3 spans 14 amino acids. Here the CDR3 reads CASSRDRANEKLFF. In nucleotides, the CDR3 is TGTGCCAGCAGTAGAGACAGGGCGAACGAAAAACTGTTTTTT.

This clonotype was counted ten times or more. V gene TRBV6-1 combines with J gene TRBJ2-7; 7 positions match TRBD1. The length of the CDR3 is 13 residues. V lost 7 bases to trimming and J lost 2 bases; unmatched junction nucleotides: 5. Germline V gives CDR1 MNHNS, CDR2 SASEGT. DNA of the CDR3: TGTGCCAGCACTAAGCAGGGGGCCTACGAGCAGTACTTC. As protein: CASTKQGAYEQYF.

The chain employs TRBV14 and TRBJ2-5; a possible D gene is TRBD2 (6 bases). V lost 3 bases to trimming and J lost 0 bases, with 11 bases between them. The germline V gene has CDR1 SGHDN and CDR2 FVKESK. The CDR3 totals 15 residues. This chain's CDR3 is CASSHSRDYQETQYF. CDR3 nucleotide sequence: TGTGCCAGCAGCCATAGCCGGGACTACCAAGAGACCCAGTACTTC.

This clonotype was detected ten times or more. The V gene is TRBV20-1, the J gene TRBJ2-5; perhaps TRBD2 as D (7 bases). CDR3 length: 16 amino acids. The germline V gene has CDR1 DFQATT and CDR2 SNEGSKA (reference sequence). Trimming cost V 2 bases and J 4 bases, with 20 bases left between them. The CDR3 region has the DNA TGCAGTGCTAGACCCCTGGGGGGGCCGTCCCCAGAGACCCAGTACTTC. Protein sequence: CSARPLGGPSPETQYF.

This clonotype appeared many times. This chain joins TRBV20-1 and TRBJ1-2; perhaps TRBD1 as D (5 bases). CDR3 size: 12 residues. The germline CDR1 and CDR2 sequences are DFQATT and SNEGSKA (reference sequence). The V end was cut by 5 bases, the J end by 1 base, with 8 bases between. CDR3 nucleotides: TGCAGTGCTGGGGCCTTTAACTATGGCTACACCTTC. Residues: CSAGAFNYGYTF.

Ten or more counts support this clonotype. V is TRBV29-1 and J is TRBJ2-1, with 7 bases aligning to TRBD2. The germline V gene encodes CDR1 SQVTM and CDR2 ANQGSEA. This CDR3 comprises 13 residues. V gave up 6 bases and J gave up 3 bases; unmatched junction bases: 5. The CDR3 is CSVGAGLYNEQFF. DNA of the CDR3: TGCAGCGTCGGAGCGGGGCTCTACAATGAGCAGTTCTTC.

The sample holds many counts of this clonotype. This chain connects TRBV11-2 to TRBJ2-1; D is ambiguous. Trimming left V 2 bases short and J 6 bases short, with 11 bases between. Per the germline V gene, CDR1 is SGHAT and CDR2 is FQNNGV. The length of the CDR3 is 14 residues. The CDR3 DNA follows: TGTGCCAGCAGCTTATTCGCGGATCGCAATGAGCAGTTCTTC. Amino acids: CASSLFADRNEQFF.

V gene TRBV6-1 combines with J gene TRBJ1-2; D gene unclear. V lost 3 bases and J lost 7, with 12 bases in between. This CDR3 is 13 amino acids long. Germline CDR1 reads MNHNS; CDR2 reads SASEGT. The CDR3 region has the DNA TGTGCCAGCAGTGACAATGGTTTCGGTGGCTACACCTTC. It translates to CASSDNGFGGYTF.

There are a few counts of this clonotype. This chain joins TRBV11-2 and TRBJ2-1; no definite D call. Germline V lookup: CDR1 SGHAT, CDR2 FQNNGV. Trimming cost V 5 bases and J 3 bases, with 14 bases left between them. There are 15 residues in the CDR3. This CDR3 reads CASSPPAKDYNEQFF. CDR3 bases: TGTGCCAGCAGCCCCCCGGCAAAGGACTACAATGAGCAGTTCTTC.